Sequencing of this T cell receptor (beta chain) was carried out in a study of CD8 T cells in ankylosing spondylitis. Overall study findings and caveats: Matched ankylosing spondylitis synovial fluid reportedly showed significant enrichment of disease-linked clones. Relatively scarce in peripheral blood, disease-linked clones were CD8+. What appeared characteristic of ankylosing spondylitis blood was a TCR beta motif of under 10 highly homologous variants.

This clonotype was detected a few times. Its antigen is as yet unknown. Via MiXCR, TCRdb re-called the 5' RACE reads, giving one row per CDR3 protein. The sample shows 150,000 to 200,000 distinct CDR3 sequences, 11% of them seen only once. Germline CDR1 reads MNHEY; CDR2 reads SVGEGT. The CDR3 contains 15 residues. Trimming took 5 bases from V and 1 from J; bases not matched to a gene: 7. Material for sequencing was blood, either unsorted or a sorted T cell fraction (not recorded which). The chain recombines TRBV6-2 or TRBV6-3 with TRBJ1-1; 7 bases are shared with TRBD1. This TCR derives from a male donor with ankylosing spondylitis or in good health (not recorded which). The CDR3 protein is CASSTEGARNTEAFF. The CDR3 nucleotides are TGTGCCAGCAGTACCGAGGGGGCGAGGAACACTGAAGCTTTCTTT.